This note documents a single TCR beta chain sequence. Assay used: immunoSEQ multiplex PCR; TCRdb lists only in-frame clones, some missing. The sample comprises more than 140,000 clones, around 84% of which are singletons, and about 8% rests with the top ten. The sample comes from a study of blood T cell repertoires in COVID-19. Study-level information: COVID-19 samples from acute and convalescent phases originated in the United States, Italy and Spain.

V was trimmed by 2 bases and J by 6 bases, leaving 7 bases between them. Germline assignment: CDR1 SGHKS and CDR2 YYEKEE (reference sequence). This CDR3 comprises 12 residues. The J gene is TRBJ2-3, the V gene TRBV5-5; D gene uncertain. The receptor comes from a woman between 55 and 75 years old with acute or convalescent COVID-19. What was sequenced was peripheral blood. The CDR3: CASSFVEDTQYF. CDR3 coding DNA: TGTGCCAGCAGCTTTGTGGAGGATACGCAGTATTTT.